Each of the 4 T cell receptor beta chains below was sequenced from the same sample in a study of blood T cell repertoires in COVID-19. TCRdb's table, derived via immunoSEQ multiplex PCR, lists solely in-frame clones and lacks some. The table shows about 32,000 clones, with 85% to 95% occurring only once. The sequencing sample was made of peripheral blood. The receptors shown here come from a male donor with active COVID-19.

V usage is TRBV6-2 or TRBV6-3 and J usage is TRBJ2-7, with 7 positions matching TRBD2. Germline V gene sequence: CDR1 MNHEY, CDR2 SVGEGT. This CDR3 is 15 amino acids long. The V and J ends lost 6 bases and 1 base, in that order; junction bases with no gene match: 9. This CDR3 reads CASSPFSSGSYEQYF. DNA for the CDR3: TGTGCCAGCAGCCCATTTTCTAGCGGATCCTACGAGCAGTACTTC.

The V and J genes are TRBV5-1 and TRBJ1-2, with 9 bases that match TRBD1. Germline values: CDR1 SGHRS, CDR2 YFSETQ. The CDR3 runs 14 residues. Trimming took 4 bases from V and 7 from J; bases not matched to a gene: 8. CDR3 amino acids: CASSPGQGRSGYTF. The CDR3 DNA reads TGCGCCAGCAGCCCGGGACAGGGTAGATCTGGCTACACCTTC.

The chain employs TRBV6-5 and TRBJ1-4, with a tentative D call TRBD1 (6 bases). The CDR3 is 13 amino acids. CDR1 is MNHEY, CDR2 SVGAGI, per germline. V was cut by 4 bases and J by 11 bases, with 14 bases left in between. Written as DNA, the CDR3 is TGTGCCAGCAGTTCAGGGGCGGCAGGGAAACTGTTTTTT. Its protein product is CASSSGAAGKLFF.

This clone was seen once. The rearrangement links TRBV5-1 to TRBJ2-1, with 9 bases fitting TRBD2. The CDR3 consists of 15 residues. V shed 1 base, J shed 5 bases, and the junction held 4 bases outside the gene matches. The germline gives CDR1 SGHRS, CDR2 YFSETQ. CDR3: CASSLIAGADNEQFF. As DNA, the CDR3 is TGCGCCAGCAGCTTGATAGCGGGGGCCGACAATGAGCAGTTCTTC.